This TCR beta chain is from a study of blood T cell repertoires in COVID-19 (dated by TCRdb to between 2020 and 2021). Regarding the research as a whole: Samples covering the acute and convalescent phases of COVID-19 were provided by collaborators in the United States, Italy and Spain. The material from the prospective study consisted of cDNA or gDNA derived from T cells, B-cell-depleted T cells, or PBMCs. The dataset comprised deeply sampled blood TCRbeta repertoires from subjects exposed to, actively infected with, or recovered from COVID-19. The repertoires were released in a freely available public database meant as a resource for research on the immune response to SARS-CoV-2. Samples came from the ongoing ImmuneRACE study (first 160 participants) plus 1,254 subjects from 6 global collaborators. The sample metadata nearly always contained a de-identified subject ID, COVID-19 status, age in years and sex. Where available, HLA class I and class II types were taken from metadata supplied by the sample provider and were not determined by assay-based typing. What the authors observed across the whole study: How much clinical and demographic metadata was included differed by source and by participant, and the metadata was provided uncurated.

Notes on this clone: Its antigen remains unidentified. Base qualities are not provided; no much larger clone lies one nucleotide away.

At one collaborating source in Seattle, patients were enrolled during active infection and were followed longitudinally through the course of disease. Whole blood was collected in K2EDTA tubes by collaborating institutions according to the institutions' own protocols. For TCRbeta analysis, collaborators shipped samples in one of three forms: frozen whole blood, isolated PBMCs, or DNA extracted from either of those sample types. Trimming removed 4 bases from V and 0 bases from J; the gene matches leave 12 bases unexplained. Looking up the germline V gene yields CDR1 SGHTS and CDR2 YDEGEE. From the cysteine up to the phenylalanine, the CDR3 has a length of 18 residues. Only the CDR3 portion is preserved as DNA: 54 bases, with reading frame beginning at the first base. TCRbeta CDR3 regions were amplified from genomic DNA using the immunoSEQ Assay, a bias-controlled multiplex PCR. The paper's data handling went like this. The number of nucleated cells in each sample was estimated by amplification of reference gene primers within the assay. Sequence reads were collapsed and filtered to measure the absolute abundance of every unique TCRbeta CDR3 rearrangement. For each sample, productive Simpson clonality was calculated as the square root of Simpson's diversity index across productive rearrangements. What TCRdb holds here is the immuneACCESS table cut down to in-frame rearrangements. Part of the clones is not present; checked against another copy, under half of the missing clones reflect an unresolved V gene, and the others are unexplained. V and J calls and clone size are those listed in that table; D and trimming were worked out from the DNA. This sample lists about 160,000 clones; approximately 82% were detected once. Together, the top ten hold about 7.7% of the sample.

Recombination linked TRBV5-8 to TRBJ1-4; 7 bases in the middle match TRBD1. The sample was peripheral blood. The receptor was derived from a woman in her thirties or forties with COVID-19, enrolled during active disease. The sequence in DNA is TGTGCCAGCAGCAGGGGACAGAAGATAACATCAACTAATGAAAAACTGTTTTTT. Translation gives CASSRGQKITSTNEKLFF.